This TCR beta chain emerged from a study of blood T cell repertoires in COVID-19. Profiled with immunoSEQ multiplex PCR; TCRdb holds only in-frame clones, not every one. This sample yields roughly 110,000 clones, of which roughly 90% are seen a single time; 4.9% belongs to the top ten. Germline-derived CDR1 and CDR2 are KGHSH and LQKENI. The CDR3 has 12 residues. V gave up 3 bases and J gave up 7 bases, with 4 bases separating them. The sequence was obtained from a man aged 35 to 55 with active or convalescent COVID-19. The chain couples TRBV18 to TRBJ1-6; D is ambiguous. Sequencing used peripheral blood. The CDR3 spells CASSPLNSPLHF. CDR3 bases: TGTGCCAGCTCACCGTTAAATTCACCCCTCCACTTT.